Below, 25 T cell receptor beta chains from the same sample are listed, as sequenced in a study of blood T cell repertoires in COVID-19. Clones were read by immunoSEQ multiplex PCR, and TCRdb kept only the in-frame ones, dropping some. The sample records 100,000 or so clones, around 85% being singletons. The sample taken for sequencing was peripheral blood. These receptors all come from a human donor in a cohort sampled during active COVID-19.

V gene TRBV21-1 combines with J gene TRBJ2-1; the D call TRBD2 from the table was never checked on the DNA. TRBV21-1 counts as a pseudogene. The CDR3 has 19 residues. CDR3 nucleotide sequence: TGTGCCAGCAGCAAAGGAGTGATTCCAGCGGGAGTGGGCTACAATGAGCAGTTCTTC. It yields the protein CASSKGVIPAGVGYNEQFF.

The chain employs TRBV19 and TRBJ2-1; D perhaps matches TRBD1 (6 bases). The CDR3 consists of 17 residues. Per germline, CDR1 LNHDA and CDR2 SQIVND (reference sequence). Deletions cut 5 bases from V and 1 base from J, with 18 bases between. For the CDR3, the DNA is TGTGCCAGTAGTTCGCCCTTGGGGGCCCGATCCTACAATGAGCAGTTCTTC. It codes for CASSSPLGARSYNEQFF.

This rearrangement joins TRBV6-2 or TRBV6-3 to TRBJ1-5, with D maybe TRBD1 (5 bases). Germline V gene lookup returns CDR1 MNHEY and CDR2 SVGEGT. V was trimmed by 2 bases and J by 1 base, leaving 9 bases between them. The CDR3 is made up of 15 amino acids. The CDR3 is CASSYMGQSNQPQHF. In DNA, the CDR3 is TGTGCCAGCAGTTACATGGGGCAAAGCAATCAGCCCCAGCATTTT.

The V gene is TRBV12-3 or TRBV12-4, the J gene TRBJ2-1, with D maybe TRBD2 (5 bases). The length of the CDR3 is 12 residues. Trimming took 5 bases from V and 6 from J, leaving 8 bases between them. Here the CDR3 DNA reads TGTGCCAGCAGTCATGGACTCAATGAGCAGTTCTTC. Encoded protein: CASSHGLNEQFF.

J is TRBJ1-1 and V is TRBV6-6, with 9 nucleotides matching TRBD1. The CDR3 extends over 14 amino acids. CDR1 and CDR2 (germline): MNHNY, SVGAGI (reference sequence). The trim removed 5 bases at V and 4 bases at J, leaving 5 bases unmatched. The DNA of the CDR3 is TGTGCCAGCAGTAACAGGGGGCGTCCCACTGAAGCTTTCTTT. It codes for CASSNRGRPTEAFF.

This chain uses TRBV5-1 with TRBJ1-1, with D tentatively TRBD1 (6 bases). V was clipped by 4 bases and J by 3 bases, with 13 bases between them. This CDR3 spans 14 amino acids. Germline CDR1 and CDR2: SGHRS and YFSETQ. The CDR3 sequence: CASSPGGGDTEAFF. The CDR3 nucleotides are TGCGCCAGCAGCCCCGGAGGGGGGGACACTGAAGCTTTCTTT.

Points on this clone: The junction does not match germline at one end; this may be a read error. CDR3 sequence reads: CARSLGGGSPNEQYF. CDR3 nucleotides: TGCGCCCGCAGCTTGGGGGGGGGTTCACCTAACGAGCAGTACTTC. The rearrangement uses TRBV5-1 and TRBJ2-7, with 7 bases matching TRBD2. Per the germline V gene, CDR1 is SGHRS and CDR2 is YFSETQ. The CDR3 spans 15 residues.

V and J are TRBV19 and TRBJ2-1, with 9 positions matching TRBD1. V was pared by 7 bases and J by 2 bases, with 6 bases of the junction left unmatched. The length of the CDR3 is 15 residues. Germline lookup yields CDR1 LNHDA and CDR2 SQIVND (reference sequence). The CDR3 sequence is CASNLGQGPYNEQFF. DNA for the CDR3: TGTGCCAGTAACTTGGGACAGGGCCCCTACAATGAGCAGTTCTTC.

The chain is built from TRBV5-1 and TRBJ2-4; D unresolved. The CDR3 is made up of 14 amino acids. Germline CDR1 SGHRS, CDR2 YFSETQ. Trimming pared 2 bases from V and 2 bases from J, leaving 8 bases between. The CDR3 coding sequence is TGCGCCAGCAGCTTCGAGATGTCCAAAAACATTCAGTACTTC. Amino acids: CASSFEMSKNIQYF.

CDR3 coding DNA: TGTGCCAGCAGCCCAACCCGGGGGGGACCAGATACGCAGTATTTT. Translation: CASSPTRGGPDTQYF. J is TRBJ2-3 and V is TRBV7-2; 8 bases match TRBD2. With 5 bases clipped from V and 4 bases from J, the junction kept 8 bases outside the gene matches. CDR1 and CDR2 from the germline V gene are SGHTA and FQGNSA. This CDR3 region has 15 residues.

The V call is TRBV11-2, the J call TRBJ1-4; 9 bases are a match to TRBD1. CDR1 and CDR2 (germline): SGHAT, FQNNGV. The CDR3 has 15 residues. The ends lost 1 base at V and 14 bases at J; junction bases unmatched: 11. Here the CDR3 DNA reads TGTGCCAGCAGCTTAGGGGGGGACAGGGCCAAGGTGCTGTTTTTT. It codes for CASSLGGDRAKVLFF.

V usage is TRBV5-1 and J usage is TRBJ1-5; no clear D gene. The V end was cut by 5 bases, the J end by 11 bases, with 17 bases between. The CDR3 runs to 13 residues. CDR1 and CDR2 from the germline V gene are SGHRS and YFSETQ. CDR3 residues: CASSQCKVSSQHF. The DNA of the CDR3 is TGCGCCAGCAGTCAGTGTAAAGTTTCCTCCCAGCATTTT.

The CDR3 spells CASRVQGVGGYTF. The CDR3 coding sequence is TGTGCCAGCAGAGTACAGGGAGTGGGGGGCTACACCTTC. The chain is built from TRBV2 and TRBJ1-2, with D perhaps TRBD1 (6 bases). This CDR3 has 13 residues. CDR1 is SNHLY and CDR2 is FYNNEI in the germline V gene. Trimming pared 6 bases from V and 8 bases from J, leaving 16 bases between.

The CDR3: CAISKNKNTEAFF. CDR3 DNA: TGTGCCATCAGCAAAAACAAGAACACTGAAGCTTTCTTT. The gene calls are TRBV10-3 and TRBJ1-1; D call uncertain. The CDR3 is made up of 13 amino acids. Looked up from germline, CDR1 is ENHRY and CDR2 is SYGVKD. V gave up 6 bases and J gave up 1 base, with 9 bases separating them.

The rearrangement links TRBV19 to TRBJ2-7, with D maybe TRBD2 (6 bases). This CDR3 has 14 amino acids. The germline CDR1 and CDR2 sequences are LNHDA and SQIVND (reference sequence). The V gene lost 3 bases and the J gene lost 5 bases, with 14 bases spanning the gap. CDR3 nucleotide sequence: TGTGCCAGTAGTATTGGCGGGATCGGGAACGAGCAGTACTTC. This codes for CASSIGGIGNEQYF.

There are a few counts of this clone. V is TRBV19 and J is TRBJ1-5, with 12 positions matching TRBD1. Germline loops: CDR1 LNHDA, CDR2 SQIVND (reference sequence). The CDR3 is made up of 16 amino acids. V was clipped by 4 bases and J by 4 bases; unmatched bases: 5. Here the CDR3 reads CASSSWDRGPNQPQHF. Written as DNA, the CDR3 is TGTGCCAGTAGTAGTTGGGACAGGGGGCCTAATCAGCCCCAGCATTTT.

The gene calls are TRBV6-5 and TRBJ1-2; no definite D call. Germline V gene lookup returns CDR1 MNHEY and CDR2 SVGAGI. Trimming took 2 bases from V and 1 from J, leaving 5 bases between them. This CDR3 region has 13 residues. The DNA of the CDR3 is TGTGCCAGCAGTTACAGCATTAACTATGGCTACACCTTC. It codes for CASSYSINYGYTF.

In its sample, this clone was seen once. V is TRBV24-1 and J is TRBJ1-5; TRBD1 might be the D (6 bases). The germline CDR1 and CDR2 sequences are KGHDR and SFDVKD. The CDR3 is 15 residues long. Trimming stripped 3 bases from V and 3 bases from J, with 11 bases between. CDR3 amino acids: CATSDLQGLNQPQHF. DNA of the CDR3: TGTGCCACCAGTGATCTACAGGGCCTCAATCAGCCCCAGCATTTT.

V and J are TRBV4-1 and TRBJ2-5, with D perhaps matching TRBD2 (5 bases). Trimming took off 0 bases at V and 3 bases at J, with 23 bases between the two ends. Germline values: CDR1 MGHRA, CDR2 YSYEKL. The CDR3 length is 19 residues. CDR3 nucleotide sequence: TGCGCCAGCAGCCAAGAAGTAGAGGCTAGCAGACGAAGAGAAGAGACCCAGTACTTC. Its translation: CASSQEVEASRRREETQYF.

The gene calls are TRBV19 and TRBJ2-7, with 9 bases aligning to TRBD2. The CDR3 loop spans 14 amino acids. The V gene end was trimmed by 3 bases and the J gene end by 5 bases; junction bases not matched to a gene: 5. Germline CDR1 is LNHDA and CDR2 is SQIVND (reference sequence). Here the CDR3 reads CASSMGSGRNEQYF. In DNA form, the CDR3 reads TGTGCCAGTAGTATGGGCAGCGGGAGGAACGAGCAGTACTTC. Full variable domain (missing parts from reference TRBV19 and TRBJ2-7): DGGITQSPKYLFRKEGQNVTLSCEQNLNHDAMYWYRQDPGQGLRLIYYSQIVNDFQKGDIAEGYSVSREKKESFPLTVTSAQKNPTAFYLCASSMGSGRNEQYFGPGTRLTVT.

The V and J genes are TRBV5-8 and TRBJ2-1, with D tentatively TRBD2 (5 bases). The germline gives CDR1 SGHTS, CDR2 YDEGEE. Trimming shortened V by 6 bases and J by 8 bases, and 18 bases separated the two germline ends. CDR3 size: 14 residues. The CDR3 DNA reads TGTGCCAGCACACGAAGTATAGCGAACGATGAGCAGTTCTTC. Amino acids: CASTRSIANDEQFF.

The V and J genes are TRBV5-5 and TRBJ2-2, with 7 bases identical to TRBD2. The CDR3 has 13 amino acids. The germline gives CDR1 SGHKS, CDR2 YYEKEE (reference sequence). V lost 4 bases, J lost 5 bases, and 2 bases stayed unmatched. The CDR3 DNA is TGTGCCAGCAGCCAACTAGCGACCGGGGAGCTGTTTTTT. Translating it yields CASSQLATGELFF. The full variable domain, completed using reference TRBV5-5 and TRBJ2-2, is DAGVTQSPTHLIKTRGQQVTLRCSPISGHKSVSWYQQVLGQGPQFIFQYYEKEERGRGNFPDRFSARQFPNYSSELNVNALLLGDSALYLCASSQLATGELFFGEGSRLTVL.

The V call is TRBV27, the J call TRBJ2-2; 7 bases align to TRBD1. The germline CDR1 and CDR2 sequences are MNHEY and SMNVEV (reference sequence). Trimming removed 4 bases from V and 5 bases from J; junction bases left unmatched: 7. The CDR3 sequence is 15 residues long. The CDR3, as DNA: TGTGCCAGCAGTTCCACATCGACAGGGACCGGGGAGCTGTTTTTT. Amino acids: CASSSTSTGTGELFF.

This clone was detected a few times. V usage is TRBV10-1 and J usage is TRBJ2-1; 8 nucleotides align to TRBD2. The germline V gene encodes CDR1 WNHNN and CDR2 SYGVQD (reference sequence). V lost 6 bases to trimming and J lost 8 bases; unmatched junction nucleotides: 9. The CDR3 covers 14 residues. CDR3 residues: CASSLAGNLDEQFF. In DNA form, the CDR3 reads TGCGCCAGCAGCCTAGCGGGCAATCTCGATGAGCAGTTCTTC.

The J gene is TRBJ2-7, the V gene TRBV6-5; 11 bases align to TRBD1. CDR1 and CDR2 (germline): MNHEY, SVGAGI. V lost 6 bases and J lost 3; bases outside the gene matches: 4. This CDR3 region has 14 residues. CDR3 coding DNA: TGTGCCAGCAGCAGGACAGGGGGCGGCTACGAGCAGTACTTC. This translates into CASSRTGGGYEQYF.